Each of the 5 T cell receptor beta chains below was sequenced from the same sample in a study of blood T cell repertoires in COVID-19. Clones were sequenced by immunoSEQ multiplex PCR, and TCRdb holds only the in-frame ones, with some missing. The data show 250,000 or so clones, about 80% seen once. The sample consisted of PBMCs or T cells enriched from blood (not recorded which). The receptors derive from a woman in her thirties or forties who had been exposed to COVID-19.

The DNA for the CDR3 is TGTGCCACCGGGGGGGAAGTGGGGAAGCCTAACAATGAGCAGTTCTTC. Translated, it gives CATGGEVGKPNNEQFF. This rearrangement joins TRBV10-3 to TRBJ2-1; 8 positions match TRBD2. Germline values: CDR1 ENHRY, CDR2 SYGVKD. The V and J ends lost 10 bases and 5 bases, in that order; junction bases with no gene match: 16. The CDR3 spans 16 residues.

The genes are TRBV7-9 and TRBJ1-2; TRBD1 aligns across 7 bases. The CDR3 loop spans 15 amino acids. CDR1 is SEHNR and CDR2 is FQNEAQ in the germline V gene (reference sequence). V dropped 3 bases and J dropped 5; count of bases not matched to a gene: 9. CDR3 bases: TGTGCCAGCAGCTTCTCCGACAGGGTGATGTATGGCTACACCTTC. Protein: CASSFSDRVMYGYTF.

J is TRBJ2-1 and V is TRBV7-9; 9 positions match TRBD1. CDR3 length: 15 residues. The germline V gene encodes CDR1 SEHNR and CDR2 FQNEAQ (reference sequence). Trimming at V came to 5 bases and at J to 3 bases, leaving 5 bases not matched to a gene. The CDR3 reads CASSNRDRVYNEQFF. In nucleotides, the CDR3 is TGTGCCAGCAGCAACCGGGACAGGGTCTACAATGAGCAGTTCTTC.

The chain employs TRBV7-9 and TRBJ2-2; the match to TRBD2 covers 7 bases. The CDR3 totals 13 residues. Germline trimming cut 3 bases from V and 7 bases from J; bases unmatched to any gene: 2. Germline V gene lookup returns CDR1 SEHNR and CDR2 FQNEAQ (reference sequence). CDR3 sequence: CASSFGGNGELFF. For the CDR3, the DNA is TGTGCCAGCAGCTTCGGGGGGAACGGGGAGCTGTTTTTT.

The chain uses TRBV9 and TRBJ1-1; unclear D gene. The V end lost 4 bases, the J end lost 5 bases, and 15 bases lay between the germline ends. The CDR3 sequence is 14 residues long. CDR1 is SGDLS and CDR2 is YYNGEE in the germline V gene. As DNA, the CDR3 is TGTGCCAGCAGCCCCTGGTTGGAGGCAACTGAAGCTTTCTTT. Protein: CASSPWLEATEAFF. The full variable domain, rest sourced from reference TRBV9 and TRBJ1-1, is DSGVTQTPKHLITATGQRVTLRCSPRSGDLSVYWYQQSLDQGLQFLIQYYNGEERAKGNILERFSAQQFPDLHSELNLSSLELGDSALYFCASSPWLEATEAFFGQGTRLTVV.